This T cell receptor (beta chain) stems from a study of glioma-infiltrating T cells after dendritic cell vaccination (TCRdb year 2016). Regarding the complete study: Of the approximately 15 glioblastoma patients in the cohort, all drawn from Phase I and II dendritic cell vaccination trials, 9 were newly diagnosed and 6 had recurrent disease. The vaccine was prepared from monocyte-derived dendritic cells that were cultured for seven days with IL-4 and GM-CSF and then pulsed overnight with autologous tumor lysate. Each patient got three intradermal injections of the dendritic cell vaccine, spaced at biweekly intervals, in the arm below the axilla. In glioblastoma patients vaccinated with dendritic cells, deep sequencing of TCR beta CDR3 regions served to measure the amount of tumor-infiltrating lymphocytes and to compare repertoires between tumor and blood. Survival after dendritic cell vaccination was correlated with TCR sequencing metrics, including TIL content and tumor-blood repertoire overlap. Autologous tumor lysate-pulsed dendritic cell vaccination was administered to the patients between about 2003 and 2012.

This clone has a single count. The antigen this receptor binds is unknown. No much larger clone is present one base from it, and per-base qualities are unavailable. Using the immunoSEQ assay, TCRB CDR3 regions were amplified from 2 to 2.5 micrograms of genomic DNA, or from all available DNA when less than that was on hand. For multiplex PCR, 60 forward primers for TCR V beta segments and 13 reverse primers for J beta segments were used. To estimate the number of reads per starting template, synthetic control templates were added to each sample at limiting dilution. The Illumina HiSeq System generated 87 bp sequencing reads. The original methods were these. PCR and sequencing errors were removed by a nearest neighbor algorithm that merged closely related sequences. TCR overlap was measured as the percentage of unique tumor TCR beta sequences that were also present in the peripheral blood of the same patient. Here the immuneACCESS table is served through TCRdb, limited to in-frame sequences with V and J called. Missing clones are a known gap in these copies; in checked studies unresolved V genes cover under half, and the rest lacks a known reason. That table gives V, J and clone size, and the DNA gave D and trimming. This sample gives some 90,000 clones in total; over 75% of them show up just once. In total, the top ten clones hold 2.1% of the sample.

The germline V gene provides CDR1 ENHRY and CDR2 SYGVKD. Here V drops 6 bases and J drops 3 bases, and the junction holds 6 bases not matched to any gene. Including cysteine and phenylalanine, the CDR3 has 15 amino acids. Only the CDR3 DNA stays, 45 bases, in frame from base 1. The sample's time point label, decoded: after dendritic cell vaccination, including at tumor progression/relapse. Selection of patients required sufficient residual fresh-frozen tumor tissue and over two years of available survival data. None of the glioblastoma patients carried an isocitrate dehydrogenase mutation, although molecular status otherwise varied. PBMC collection took place before vaccination, two weeks after the third vaccination, and at tumor progression if progression occurred. The Qiagen DNeasy Blood extraction Kit was used for extraction of genomic DNA. The research as a whole found: The cohort was small and heterogeneous, and full blood and tumor sets were available for few patients, with initial-recurrent tumor pairs available for even fewer patients. No direct relationship between TCR clonality and survival was found, suggesting a diverse polyclonal response may matter. The response model built on TCR overlap across three groups was characterized as speculative, with prospective validation still needed. Longer time to progression and overall survival after dendritic cell vaccination were predicted by higher estimated pretreatment TIL content.

This clonotype was sampled from a human donor with glioblastoma. The chain joins TRBV10-3 to TRBJ2-3, with TRBD2 identical over 10 junction bases. Here the sequenced sample was blood, taken after dendritic cell vaccination. The CDR3 protein is CAIRTSGDITDTQYF. The nucleotide sequence reads TGTGCCATCAGAACTAGCGGGGACATTACAGATACGCAGTATTTT.